Each of the 16 T cell receptor beta chains below was sequenced from the same sample in a study of shared clonotypes between healthy human individuals. Libraries were prepared by immunoSEQ multiplex PCR; TCRdb keeps only in-frame clonotypes and omits some of them. The data hold 2 million to 3 million clones, with approximately 93% observed a single time. Sequencing was performed on naive CD4+ T cells from PBMCs. Specified subset: CD45RA+ positively selected. These TCRs come from a man between 18 and 35 years old in good health. Some clones in this sample may be carry-over from other donors' samples.

This clone has just one count. Distinct nucleotide sequences in the sample also encode this CDR3. J is TRBJ1-2 and V is TRBV28; D is perhaps TRBD1 (6 bases). Per the germline V gene, CDR1 is MDHEN and CDR2 is SYDVKM. V dropped 4 bases and J dropped 7 bases, with 10 bases sitting between them. The CDR3 covers 12 residues. In nucleotides, the CDR3 is TGTGCCAGCAGTTCAAGGGGGATTGGCTACACCTTC. This gives the protein CASSSRGIGYTF.

About this clone itself: Within the sample, other DNA sequences also encode this same CDR3. The chain uses TRBV5-1 and TRBJ2-7; the D gene is possibly TRBD2 (6 bases). V was trimmed by 3 bases and J by 3 bases, leaving 10 bases between them. Germline V CDR1 and CDR2: SGHRS, YFSETQ. The CDR3 runs 13 residues. CDR3 amino acids: CASSSWDFYEQYF. The CDR3 DNA reads as TGCGCCAGCAGCTCGTGGGACTTCTACGAGCAGTACTTC.

With regard to this clone: Other DNA sequences within the sample encode an identical CDR3. For the CDR3, the DNA is TGTGCCAGCAACCCGGGGCCAAACACTGAAGCTTTCTTT. Protein: CASNPGPNTEAFF. J is TRBJ1-1 and V is TRBV9; a weak D match, TRBD1 (5 bases). The CDR3 length is 13 residues. Germline CDR1 is SGDLS and CDR2 is YYNGEE. The ends were cut back, 6 bases at V and 2 bases at J, with 11 bases in the middle.

This clone has only one observation. This chain joins TRBV4-3 and TRBJ2-3; maybe TRBD1 (5 bases). The CDR3 loop spans 15 amino acids. Germline CDR1 and CDR2: LGHNA and YSLEER. V dropped 5 bases and J dropped 1 base, with 13 bases sitting between them. The CDR3 sequence is CASSTRVGGTDTQYF. The CDR3 coding sequence is TGCGCCAGCAGCACCCGGGTAGGGGGCACAGATACGCAGTATTTT.

The chain uses TRBV4-3 and TRBJ2-3, with D unresolved. The CDR3 is 15 amino acids. The germline V and J ends were trimmed by 1 base and 1 base, with 9 bases remaining between them. CDR1 is LGHNA and CDR2 is YSLEER in the germline V gene. The CDR3 coding sequence is TGCGCCAGCAGCCAAGCTCCGCCCCGCACAGATACGCAGTATTTT. Translating it yields CASSQAPPRTDTQYF.

V gene TRBV7-8 combines with J gene TRBJ2-2; the D gene could be TRBD1 or TRBD2 (5 bases each). V lost 3 bases and J lost 6, with 11 bases in between. Germline V gene sequence: CDR1 SGHVS, CDR2 FQNEAQ. The CDR3 spans 14 residues. This CDR3 reads CASSFGAQSGELFF. CDR3 DNA: TGTGCCAGCAGCTTCGGGGCCCAGTCCGGGGAGCTGTTTTTT.

The chain employs TRBV10-3 and TRBJ1-3, with D hard to call. The germline V and J ends were trimmed by 2 bases and 8 bases, with 7 bases remaining between them. The CDR3 runs 12 residues. The germline gives CDR1 ENHRY, CDR2 SYGVKD. The CDR3 region has the DNA TGTGCCATCAGTGAGCGGGGAGACACCATATATTTT. This sequence encodes CAISERGDTIYF.

This sequence joins TRBV11-2 and TRBJ1-1, with 8 bases aligning to TRBD1. V lost 5 bases, J lost 12 bases, and 8 bases stayed unmatched. CDR3 length equals 12 residues. Germline CDR1 and CDR2: SGHAT and FQNNGV. The CDR3 reads CASSINRGGTFF. The DNA of the CDR3 is TGTGCCAGCAGCATTAACAGGGGGGGAACTTTCTTT. Together with reference TRBV11-2 and TRBJ1-1, the CDR3 gives the full variable domain: EAGVAQSPRYKIIEKRQSVAFWCNPISGHATLYWYQQILGQGPKLLIQFQNNGVVDDSQLPKDRFSAERLKGVDSTLKIQPAKLEDSAVYLCASSINRGGTFFGQGTRLTVV.

The chain links TRBV25-1 to TRBJ1-1, with 10 bases that match TRBD1. The CDR3 runs 15 residues. CDR1 is MGHDK and CDR2 is SYGVNS in the germline V gene. Unmatched junction bases numbered 7, after V lost 6 bases and J lost 3 bases. DNA for the CDR3: TGTGCCAGCAGCGACACCGGGACAGGGGACACTGAAGCTTTCTTT. This gives the protein CASSDTGTGDTEAFF. Full variable domain (missing parts from reference TRBV25-1 and TRBJ1-1): EADIYQTPRYLVIGTGKKITLECSQTMGHDKMYWYQQDPGMELHLIHYSYGVNSTEKGDLSSESTVSRIRTEHFPLTLESARPSHTSQYLCASSDTGTGDTEAFFGQGTRLTVV.

This chain uses TRBV6-1 with TRBJ2-6; no clear D. The CDR3 contains 13 residues. The germline V gene has CDR1 MNHNS and CDR2 SASEGT. V dropped 5 bases and J dropped 3 bases, with 5 bases sitting between them. The CDR3 DNA follows: TGTGCCAGCAGTCCAATTGGGGCCAACGTCCTGACTTTC. It encodes CASSPIGANVLTF.

The chain links TRBV5-1 to TRBJ1-4; 9 bases agree with TRBD1. This CDR3 contains 14 residues. Per the germline V gene, CDR1 is SGHRS and CDR2 is YFSETQ. V shed 4 bases, J shed 8 bases, and the junction held 6 bases outside the gene matches. The CDR3 sequence: CASSRRQGEEKLFF. Here the CDR3 DNA reads TGCGCCAGCAGCCGTCGACAGGGGGAAGAAAAACTGTTTTTT.

The rearrangement links TRBV5-1 to TRBJ1-1, with D possibly TRBD1 on 6 matching bases. CDR3 size: 15 residues. CDR1 is SGHRS, CDR2 YFSETQ, per germline. Trimming cost V 0 bases and J 1 base, with 10 bases left between them. The CDR3 DNA is TGCGCCAGCAGCTTGGGACCGGGACAGAACACTGAAGCTTTCTTT. Its translation is CASSLGPGQNTEAFF.

The V gene is TRBV5-1, the J gene TRBJ2-1, with 10 bases fitting TRBD1. The CDR3 loop spans 15 amino acids. Germline V CDR1 and CDR2: SGHRS, YFSETQ. Trimming removed 3 bases from V and 7 bases from J; junction bases left unmatched: 7. CDR3 DNA sequence: TGCGCCAGCAGCTCCGGGACAGGGGCAGGGAATGAGCAGTTCTTC. Its translation is CASSSGTGAGNEQFF.

The V call is TRBV9, the J call TRBJ2-1, with D possibly matching TRBD1 (6 bases). The germline V gene has CDR1 SGDLS and CDR2 YYNGEE. With 2 bases removed from V and 4 bases from J, the gap between germline ends came to 13 bases. This CDR3 is built from 15 residues. The CDR3 loop is CASSVGPGEYNEQFF. CDR3 DNA: TGTGCCAGCAGCGTCGGGCCAGGGGAGTACAATGAGCAGTTCTTC.

The chain carries TRBV5-4 and TRBJ1-1, with 10 bases fitting TRBD1. The V gene's germline CDR1 is SGHNT and CDR2 YYREEE (reference sequence). V was clipped by 4 bases and J by 5 bases; unmatched bases: 8. The CDR3 is made up of 15 amino acids. CDR3 in amino acids: CASSTRTGGGTEAFF. The DNA for the CDR3 is TGTGCCAGCAGCACCCGGACAGGGGGTGGAACTGAAGCTTTCTTT.

J is TRBJ2-7 and V is TRBV5-6; D remains ambiguous. Trimming took 1 base from V and 0 from J, leaving 5 bases between them. This CDR3 comprises 13 residues. Germline V gene lookup returns CDR1 SGHDT and CDR2 YYEEEE. CDR3 region: CASSLLSSYEQYF. CDR3 bases: TGTGCCAGCAGCTTGCTGAGCTCCTACGAGCAGTACTTC.